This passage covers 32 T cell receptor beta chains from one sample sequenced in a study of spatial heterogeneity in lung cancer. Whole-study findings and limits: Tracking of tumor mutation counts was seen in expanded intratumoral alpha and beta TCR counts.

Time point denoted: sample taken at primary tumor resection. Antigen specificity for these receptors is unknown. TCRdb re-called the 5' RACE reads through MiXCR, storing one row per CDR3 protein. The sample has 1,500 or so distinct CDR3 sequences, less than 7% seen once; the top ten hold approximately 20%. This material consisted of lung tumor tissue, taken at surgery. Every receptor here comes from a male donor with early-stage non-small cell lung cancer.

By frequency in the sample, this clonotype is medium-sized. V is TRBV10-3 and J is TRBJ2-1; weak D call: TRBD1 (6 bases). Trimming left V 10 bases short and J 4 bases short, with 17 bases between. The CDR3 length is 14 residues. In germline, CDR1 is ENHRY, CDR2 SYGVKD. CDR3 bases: TGTGCCACCCAGAGACAGGACCTTTACAATGAGCAGTTCTTC. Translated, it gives CATQRQDLYNEQFF.

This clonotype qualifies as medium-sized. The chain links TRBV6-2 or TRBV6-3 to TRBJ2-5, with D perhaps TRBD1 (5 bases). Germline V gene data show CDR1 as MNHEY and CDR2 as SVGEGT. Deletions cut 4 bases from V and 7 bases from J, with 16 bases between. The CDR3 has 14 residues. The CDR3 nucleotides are TGTGCCAGCAGTTCCCAGGGTGGTCTCGTGACCCAGTACTTC. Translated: CASSSQGGLVTQYF.

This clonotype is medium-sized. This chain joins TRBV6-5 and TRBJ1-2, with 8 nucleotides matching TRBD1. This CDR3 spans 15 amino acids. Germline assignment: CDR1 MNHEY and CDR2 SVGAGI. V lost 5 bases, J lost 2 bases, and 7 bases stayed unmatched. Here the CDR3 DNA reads TGTGCCAGCAGTCCTGTGGACAGGGCGAACTATGGCTACACCTTC. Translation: CASSPVDRANYGYTF.

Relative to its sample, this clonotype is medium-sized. CDR3 DNA sequence: TGTGCCAGCCTATTTAGAACAGGGGGCACTGAAGCTTTCTTT. The encoded protein is CASLFRTGGTEAFF. The chain links TRBV6-5 to TRBJ1-1; 8 nucleotides agree with TRBD1. The CDR3 totals 14 residues. From germline, CDR1 is MNHEY and CDR2 SVGAGI. V trimming: 8 bases; J trimming: 4 bases; junction bases outside the gene matches: 9.

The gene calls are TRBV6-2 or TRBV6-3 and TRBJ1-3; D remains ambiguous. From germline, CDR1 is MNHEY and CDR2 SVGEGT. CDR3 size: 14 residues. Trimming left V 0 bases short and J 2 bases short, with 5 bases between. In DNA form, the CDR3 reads TGTGCCAGCAGTTACTCATCAGCTGGAAACACCATATATTTT. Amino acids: CASSYSSAGNTIYF.

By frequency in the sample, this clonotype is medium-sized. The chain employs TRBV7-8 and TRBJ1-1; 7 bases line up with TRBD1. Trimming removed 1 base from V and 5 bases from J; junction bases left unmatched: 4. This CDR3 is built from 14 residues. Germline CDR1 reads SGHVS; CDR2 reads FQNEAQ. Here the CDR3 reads CASSLVGGGTEAFF. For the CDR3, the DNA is TGTGCCAGCAGCTTAGTAGGGGGCGGAACTGAAGCTTTCTTT.

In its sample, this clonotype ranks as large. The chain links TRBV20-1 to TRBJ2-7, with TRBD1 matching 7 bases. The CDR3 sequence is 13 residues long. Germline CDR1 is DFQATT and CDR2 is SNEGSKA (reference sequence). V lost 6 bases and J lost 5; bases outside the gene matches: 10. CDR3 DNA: TGCAGTGCCCCGGGCAGGGGGTATCACGAGCAGTACTTC. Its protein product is CSAPGRGYHEQYF.

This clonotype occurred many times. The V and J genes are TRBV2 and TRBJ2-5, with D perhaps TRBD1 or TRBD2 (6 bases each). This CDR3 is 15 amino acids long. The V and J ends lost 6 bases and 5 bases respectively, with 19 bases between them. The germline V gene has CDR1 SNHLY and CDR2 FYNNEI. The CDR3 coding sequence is TGTGCCAGCAGCGAATACGGGGGCGTGGGGGAGACCCAGTACTTC. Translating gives CASSEYGGVGETQYF.

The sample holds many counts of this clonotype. CDR3 residues: CSASLGVSYGYTF. The CDR3 DNA sequence: TGCAGTGCTAGTCTTGGGGTCTCCTATGGCTACACCTTC. The V call is TRBV20-1, the J call TRBJ1-2; D is unclear. CDR1 is DFQATT and CDR2 is SNEGSKA in the germline V gene (reference sequence). Trimming took off 3 bases at V and 4 bases at J, with 12 bases between the two ends. This CDR3 has 13 amino acids.

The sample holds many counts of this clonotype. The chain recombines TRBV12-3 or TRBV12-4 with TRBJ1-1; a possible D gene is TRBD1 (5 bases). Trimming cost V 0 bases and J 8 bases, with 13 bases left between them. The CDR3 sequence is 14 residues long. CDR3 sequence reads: CASSLAQQGGEAFF. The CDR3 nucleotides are TGTGCCAGCAGTTTAGCTCAGCAGGGTGGCGAAGCTTTCTTT.

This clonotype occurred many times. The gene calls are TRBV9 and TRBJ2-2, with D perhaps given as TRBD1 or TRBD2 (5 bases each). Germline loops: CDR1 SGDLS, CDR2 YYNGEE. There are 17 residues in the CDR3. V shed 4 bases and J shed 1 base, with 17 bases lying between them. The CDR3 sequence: CASSSPGTTMNTGELFF. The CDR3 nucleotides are TGTGCCAGCAGCTCACCCGGGACGACGATGAACACCGGGGAGCTGTTTTTT.

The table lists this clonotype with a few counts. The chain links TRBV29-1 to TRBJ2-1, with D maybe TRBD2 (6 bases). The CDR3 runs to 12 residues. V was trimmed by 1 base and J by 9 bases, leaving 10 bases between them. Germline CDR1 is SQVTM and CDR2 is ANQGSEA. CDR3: CSVEGYGGEQFF. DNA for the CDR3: TGCAGCGTTGAAGGTTACGGGGGTGAGCAGTTCTTC.

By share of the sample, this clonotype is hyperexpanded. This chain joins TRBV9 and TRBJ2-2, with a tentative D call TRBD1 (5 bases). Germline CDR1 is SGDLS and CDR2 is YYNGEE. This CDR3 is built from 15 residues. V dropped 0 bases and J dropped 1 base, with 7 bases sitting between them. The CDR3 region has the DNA TGTGCCAGCAGCGTAGAGGGGTTGAACACCGGGGAGCTGTTTTTT. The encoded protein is CASSVEGLNTGELFF.

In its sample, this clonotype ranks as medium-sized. As DNA, the CDR3 is TGTGCCAGCAGCCGATCTGGGGAAGAGACCCAGTACTTC. Its protein is CASSRSGEETQYF. The chain has TRBV7-9 and TRBJ2-5; D is unclear. Trimming took 5 bases from V and 3 from J, leaving 10 bases between them. Germline CDR1 SEHNR, CDR2 FQNEAQ (reference sequence). The CDR3 sequence is 13 residues long.

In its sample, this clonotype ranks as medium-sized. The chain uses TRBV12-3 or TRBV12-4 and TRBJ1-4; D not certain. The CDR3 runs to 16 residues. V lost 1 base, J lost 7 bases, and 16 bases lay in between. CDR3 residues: CASSLGSSLRGEKLFF. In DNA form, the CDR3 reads TGTGCCAGCAGTTTAGGGTCCTCCCTAAGAGGTGAAAAACTGTTTTTT.

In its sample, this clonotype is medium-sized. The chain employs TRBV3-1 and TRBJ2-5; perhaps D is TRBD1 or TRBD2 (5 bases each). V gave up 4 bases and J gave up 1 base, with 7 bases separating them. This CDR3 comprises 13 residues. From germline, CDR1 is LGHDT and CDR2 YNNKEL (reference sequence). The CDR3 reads CASSLRGQETQYF. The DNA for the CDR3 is TGTGCCAGCAGCCTGAGGGGCCAAGAGACCCAGTACTTC.

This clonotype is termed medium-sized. The CDR3 reads CASSLWADRGGGNTIYF. The CDR3 DNA reads as TGTGCCAGCAGCCTTTGGGCCGACAGGGGAGGTGGAAACACCATATATTTT. V gene TRBV7-8 combines with J gene TRBJ1-3; TRBD1 agrees at 8 bases. The CDR3 has 17 amino acids. J lost 3 bases, V lost 5 bases, and 12 bases had no gene match. Germline lookup yields CDR1 SGHVS and CDR2 FQNEAQ.

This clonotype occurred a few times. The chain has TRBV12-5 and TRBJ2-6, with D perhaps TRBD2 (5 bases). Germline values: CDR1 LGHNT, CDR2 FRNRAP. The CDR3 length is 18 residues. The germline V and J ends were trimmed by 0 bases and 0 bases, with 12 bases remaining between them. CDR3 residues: CASGLVLAAGSGANVLTF. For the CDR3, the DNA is TGTGCTAGTGGTTTGGTACTTGCCGCGGGCTCTGGGGCCAACGTCCTGACTTTC.

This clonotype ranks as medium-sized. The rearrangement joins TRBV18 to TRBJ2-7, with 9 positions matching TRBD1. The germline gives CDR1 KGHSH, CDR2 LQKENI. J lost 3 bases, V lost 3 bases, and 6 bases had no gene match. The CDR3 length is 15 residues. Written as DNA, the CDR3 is TGTGCCAGCTCACCTCGGACAGGGGTCGTCTACGAGCAGTACTTC. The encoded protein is CASSPRTGVVYEQYF.

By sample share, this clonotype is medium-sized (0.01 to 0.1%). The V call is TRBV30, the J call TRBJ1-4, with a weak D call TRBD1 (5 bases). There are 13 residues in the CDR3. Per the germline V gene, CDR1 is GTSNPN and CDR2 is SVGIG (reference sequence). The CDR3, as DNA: TGTGCTTGCCACAGGTCGGGTAATGAAAAACTGTTTTTT. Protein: CACHRSGNEKLFF.

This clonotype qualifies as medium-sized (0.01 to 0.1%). Here the CDR3 DNA reads TGTGCCAGCAGCTTAAAGCGGGGGAGCTCCTACAATGAGCAGTTCTTC. Translating it yields CASSLKRGSSYNEQFF. The V gene is TRBV7-2, the J gene TRBJ2-1; 8 nucleotides agree with TRBD2. The CDR3 sequence is 16 residues long. CDR1 is SGHTA and CDR2 is FQGNSA in the germline V gene. Losses at the gene ends were 2 bases for V and 0 bases for J; bases not matched to a gene: 3.

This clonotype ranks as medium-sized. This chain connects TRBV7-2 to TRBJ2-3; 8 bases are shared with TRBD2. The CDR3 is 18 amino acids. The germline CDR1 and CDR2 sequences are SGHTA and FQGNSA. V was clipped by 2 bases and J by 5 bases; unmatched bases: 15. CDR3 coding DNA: TGTGCCAGCAGCTTACCGAGAAGGACGGGGGGGATAAGAGATACGCAGTATTTT. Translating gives CASSLPRRTGGIRDTQYF. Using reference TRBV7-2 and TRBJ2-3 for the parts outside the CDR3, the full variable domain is GAGVSQSPSNKVTEKGKDVELRCDPISGHTALYWYRQSLGQGLEFLIYFQGNSAPDKSGLPSDRFSAERTGGSVSTLTIQRTQQEDSAVYLCASSLPRRTGGIRDTQYFGPGTRLTVL.

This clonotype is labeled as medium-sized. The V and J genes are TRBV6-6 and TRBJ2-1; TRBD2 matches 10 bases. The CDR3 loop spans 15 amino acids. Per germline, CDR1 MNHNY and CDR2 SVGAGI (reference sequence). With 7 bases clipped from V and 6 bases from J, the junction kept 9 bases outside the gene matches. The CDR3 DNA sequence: TGTGCCAGCACCCCCCAAGCGGGGGGGCTCAATGAGCAGTTCTTC. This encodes CASTPQAGGLNEQFF.

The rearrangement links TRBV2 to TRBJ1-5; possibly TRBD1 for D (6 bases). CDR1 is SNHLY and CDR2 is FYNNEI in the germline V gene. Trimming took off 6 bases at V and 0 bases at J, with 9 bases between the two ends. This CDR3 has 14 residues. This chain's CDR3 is CASRTGLSNQPQHF. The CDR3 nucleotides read TGTGCCAGCAGGACAGGTCTTAGCAATCAGCCCCAGCATTTT.

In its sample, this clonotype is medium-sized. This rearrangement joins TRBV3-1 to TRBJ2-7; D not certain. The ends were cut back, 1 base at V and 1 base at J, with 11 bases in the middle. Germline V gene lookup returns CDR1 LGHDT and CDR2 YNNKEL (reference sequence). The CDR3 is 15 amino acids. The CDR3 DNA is TGTGCCAGCAGCCAAGCTGGGAATCCTTCCTACGAGCAGTACTTC. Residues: CASSQAGNPSYEQYF.

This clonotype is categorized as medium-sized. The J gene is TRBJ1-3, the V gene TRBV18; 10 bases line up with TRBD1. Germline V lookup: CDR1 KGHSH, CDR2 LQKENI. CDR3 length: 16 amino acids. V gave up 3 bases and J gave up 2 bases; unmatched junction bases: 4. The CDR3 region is CASSPTGGLTGNTIYF. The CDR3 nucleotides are TGTGCCAGCTCACCGACAGGGGGCCTTACTGGAAACACCATATATTTT. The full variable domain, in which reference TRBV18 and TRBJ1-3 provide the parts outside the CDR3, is NAGVMQNPRHLVRRRGQEARLRCSPMKGHSHVYWYRQLPEEGLKFMVYLQKENIIDESGMPKERFSAEFPKEGPSILRIQQVVRGDSAAYFCASSPTGGLTGNTIYFGEGSWLTVV.

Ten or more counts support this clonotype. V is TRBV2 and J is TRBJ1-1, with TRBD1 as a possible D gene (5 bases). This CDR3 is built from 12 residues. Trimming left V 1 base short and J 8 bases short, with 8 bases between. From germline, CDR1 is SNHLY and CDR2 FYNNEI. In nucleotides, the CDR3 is TGTGCCAGCAGTGAAGGACAGACCGAAGCTTTCTTT. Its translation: CASSEGQTEAFF.

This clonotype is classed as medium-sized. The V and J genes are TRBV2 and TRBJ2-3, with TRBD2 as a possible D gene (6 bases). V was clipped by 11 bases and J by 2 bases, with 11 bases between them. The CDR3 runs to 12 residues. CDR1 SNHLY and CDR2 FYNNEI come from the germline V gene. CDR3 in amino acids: CAGRINTDTQYF. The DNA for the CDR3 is TGTGCCGGGAGGATCAACACAGATACGCAGTATTTT.

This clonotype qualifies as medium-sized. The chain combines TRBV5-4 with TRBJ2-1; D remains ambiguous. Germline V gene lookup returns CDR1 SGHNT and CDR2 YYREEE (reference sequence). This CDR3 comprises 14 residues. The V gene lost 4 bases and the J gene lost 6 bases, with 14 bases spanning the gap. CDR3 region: CASSASTRINEQFF. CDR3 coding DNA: TGTGCCAGCAGCGCCTCAACACGGATCAATGAGCAGTTCTTC.

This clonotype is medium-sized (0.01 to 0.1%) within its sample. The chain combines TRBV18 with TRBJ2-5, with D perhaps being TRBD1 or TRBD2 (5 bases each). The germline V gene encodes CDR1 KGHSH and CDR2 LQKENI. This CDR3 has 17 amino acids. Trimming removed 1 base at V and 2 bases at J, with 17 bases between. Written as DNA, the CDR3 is TGTGCCAGCTCACCACGTATGCGAGGGGATAATCAAGAGACCCAGTACTTC. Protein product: CASSPRMRGDNQETQYF.

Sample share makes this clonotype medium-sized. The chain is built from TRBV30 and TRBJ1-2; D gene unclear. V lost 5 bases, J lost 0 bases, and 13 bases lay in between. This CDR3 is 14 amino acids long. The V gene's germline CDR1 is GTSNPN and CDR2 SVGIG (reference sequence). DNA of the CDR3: TGTGCCTGGTCCCGACCCATTGCTAACTATGGCTACACCTTC. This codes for CAWSRPIANYGYTF.

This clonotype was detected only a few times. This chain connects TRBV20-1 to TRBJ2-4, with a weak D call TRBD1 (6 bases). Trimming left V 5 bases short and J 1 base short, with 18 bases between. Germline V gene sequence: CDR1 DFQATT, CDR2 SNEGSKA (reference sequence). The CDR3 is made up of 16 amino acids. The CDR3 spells CSALAPRGSAKNIQYF. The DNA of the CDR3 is TGCAGTGCTTTAGCCCCCAGGGGCTCGGCCAAAAACATTCAGTACTTC.